This entry concerns a single TCR beta chain. Its antigen is unknown. The sample belongs to a study of T cell repertoires in cytomegalovirus infection. In the study overall: A matching HLA type, together with CMV infection, was signaled by public TCR beta signatures.

TCRdb re-derived calls from the reads in MiXCR, one entry per CDR3 protein. The data show 55,000 to 70,000 distinct CDR3 sequences, approximately 22% seen once. V lost 3 bases and J lost 6, with 8 bases in between. Per germline, CDR1 SGHVS and CDR2 FQNEAQ. The CDR3 loop spans 12 amino acids. The clonotype was recovered from a human donor in good health (CMV status not recorded). Some clones in this sample may be carry-over from other donors' samples. Material for sequencing was PBMCs, sequenced either directly or after in vitro stimulation (not recorded which). The rearrangement joins TRBV7-8 to TRBJ1-2, with D possibly TRBD1 on 5 matching bases. CDR3 coding DNA: TGTGCCAGCAGCTTGGCGGGGGATGGCTACACCTTC. As protein: CASSLAGDGYTF.